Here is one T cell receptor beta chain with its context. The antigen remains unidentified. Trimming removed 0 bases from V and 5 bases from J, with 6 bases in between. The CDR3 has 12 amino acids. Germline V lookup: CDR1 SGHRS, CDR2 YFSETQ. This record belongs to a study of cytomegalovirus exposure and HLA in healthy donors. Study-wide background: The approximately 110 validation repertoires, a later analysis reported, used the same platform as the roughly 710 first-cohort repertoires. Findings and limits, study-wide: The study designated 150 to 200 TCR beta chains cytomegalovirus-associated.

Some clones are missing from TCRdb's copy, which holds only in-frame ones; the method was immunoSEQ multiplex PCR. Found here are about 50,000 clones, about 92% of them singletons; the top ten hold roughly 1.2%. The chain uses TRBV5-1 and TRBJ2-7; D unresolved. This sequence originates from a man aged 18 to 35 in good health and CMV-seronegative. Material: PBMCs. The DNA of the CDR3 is TGCGCCAGCAGCTTGGTGGAGAACGAGCAGTACTTC. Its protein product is CASSLVENEQYF. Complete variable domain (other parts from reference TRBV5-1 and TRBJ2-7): KAGVTQTPRYLIKTRGQQVTLSCSPISGHRSVSWYQQTPGQGLQFLFEYFSETQRNKGNFPGRFSGRQFSNSRSEMNVSTLELGDSALYLCASSLVENEQYFGPGTRLTVT.